This entry lists 2 T cell receptor beta chains sequenced from one sample in a study of T cells in localized non-small cell lung cancer. Libraries were prepared by immunoSEQ multiplex PCR; TCRdb keeps only in-frame clonotypes and omits some of them. The sample has 45,000 to 70,000 clones, 86% seen once; the top ten hold approximately 5.2%. Sequencing was performed on peripheral blood, taken before any cancer treatment. These receptors were collected from a woman aged 35-75 years with stage I lung adenocarcinoma.

The rearrangement uses TRBV5-1 and TRBJ2-1; D is possibly TRBD2 (6 bases). Trimming cost V 0 bases and J 0 bases, with 7 bases left between them. The CDR3 consists of 15 residues. Germline CDR1 reads SGHRS; CDR2 reads YFSETQ. The CDR3 nucleotides are TGCGCCAGCAGCTTGGCGGGGGACTCCTACAATGAGCAGTTCTTC. It codes for CASSLAGDSYNEQFF. Filled out from reference TRBV5-1 and TRBJ2-1, the complete variable domain reads KAGVTQTPRYLIKTRGQQVTLSCSPISGHRSVSWYQQTPGQGLQFLFEYFSETQRNKGNFPGRFSGRQFSNSRSEMNVSTLELGDSALYLCASSLAGDSYNEQFFGPGTRLTVL.

The chain links TRBV9 to TRBJ2-1; D possibly corresponds to TRBD2 (5 bases). The ends were cut back, 0 bases at V and 7 bases at J, with 8 bases in the middle. CDR1 is SGDLS and CDR2 is YYNGEE in the germline V gene. The CDR3 runs to 13 residues. As DNA, the CDR3 is TGTGCCAGCAGCGTAGTAGGGAGTAATGAGCAGTTCTTC. Encoded protein: CASSVVGSNEQFF.